The sequence of this TCR beta chain was determined in a study of shared clonotypes between healthy human individuals. Study details: Plates per donor: three CD4 naive, three CD4 memory, two CD8 naive, one CD8 memory.

The CDR3 is 15 residues long. Germline loops: CDR1 LNHDA, CDR2 SQIVND (reference sequence). Between the trimmed V and J ends, which lost 2 bases and 11 bases, there was a span of 19 bases. The repertoire was sequenced with immunoSEQ multiplex PCR; TCRdb's copy has only in-frame clones and lacks some. The sample contains around 2.5 million clones, 93% of which appear only once. The chain uses TRBV19 and TRBJ2-1; D might be TRBD2 (6 bases). This clonotype was obtained from a man younger than 35 in good health. Some clones in this sample may be carry-over from other donors' samples. Sequenced material: naive CD4+ T cells from PBMCs. Subset in this sample: CD45RA+ positively selected. The CDR3 DNA reads TGTGCCAGTAGTATATCCGGGACTTCCGAGAACCAGCAGTTCTTC. It is translated as CASSISGTSENQQFF.